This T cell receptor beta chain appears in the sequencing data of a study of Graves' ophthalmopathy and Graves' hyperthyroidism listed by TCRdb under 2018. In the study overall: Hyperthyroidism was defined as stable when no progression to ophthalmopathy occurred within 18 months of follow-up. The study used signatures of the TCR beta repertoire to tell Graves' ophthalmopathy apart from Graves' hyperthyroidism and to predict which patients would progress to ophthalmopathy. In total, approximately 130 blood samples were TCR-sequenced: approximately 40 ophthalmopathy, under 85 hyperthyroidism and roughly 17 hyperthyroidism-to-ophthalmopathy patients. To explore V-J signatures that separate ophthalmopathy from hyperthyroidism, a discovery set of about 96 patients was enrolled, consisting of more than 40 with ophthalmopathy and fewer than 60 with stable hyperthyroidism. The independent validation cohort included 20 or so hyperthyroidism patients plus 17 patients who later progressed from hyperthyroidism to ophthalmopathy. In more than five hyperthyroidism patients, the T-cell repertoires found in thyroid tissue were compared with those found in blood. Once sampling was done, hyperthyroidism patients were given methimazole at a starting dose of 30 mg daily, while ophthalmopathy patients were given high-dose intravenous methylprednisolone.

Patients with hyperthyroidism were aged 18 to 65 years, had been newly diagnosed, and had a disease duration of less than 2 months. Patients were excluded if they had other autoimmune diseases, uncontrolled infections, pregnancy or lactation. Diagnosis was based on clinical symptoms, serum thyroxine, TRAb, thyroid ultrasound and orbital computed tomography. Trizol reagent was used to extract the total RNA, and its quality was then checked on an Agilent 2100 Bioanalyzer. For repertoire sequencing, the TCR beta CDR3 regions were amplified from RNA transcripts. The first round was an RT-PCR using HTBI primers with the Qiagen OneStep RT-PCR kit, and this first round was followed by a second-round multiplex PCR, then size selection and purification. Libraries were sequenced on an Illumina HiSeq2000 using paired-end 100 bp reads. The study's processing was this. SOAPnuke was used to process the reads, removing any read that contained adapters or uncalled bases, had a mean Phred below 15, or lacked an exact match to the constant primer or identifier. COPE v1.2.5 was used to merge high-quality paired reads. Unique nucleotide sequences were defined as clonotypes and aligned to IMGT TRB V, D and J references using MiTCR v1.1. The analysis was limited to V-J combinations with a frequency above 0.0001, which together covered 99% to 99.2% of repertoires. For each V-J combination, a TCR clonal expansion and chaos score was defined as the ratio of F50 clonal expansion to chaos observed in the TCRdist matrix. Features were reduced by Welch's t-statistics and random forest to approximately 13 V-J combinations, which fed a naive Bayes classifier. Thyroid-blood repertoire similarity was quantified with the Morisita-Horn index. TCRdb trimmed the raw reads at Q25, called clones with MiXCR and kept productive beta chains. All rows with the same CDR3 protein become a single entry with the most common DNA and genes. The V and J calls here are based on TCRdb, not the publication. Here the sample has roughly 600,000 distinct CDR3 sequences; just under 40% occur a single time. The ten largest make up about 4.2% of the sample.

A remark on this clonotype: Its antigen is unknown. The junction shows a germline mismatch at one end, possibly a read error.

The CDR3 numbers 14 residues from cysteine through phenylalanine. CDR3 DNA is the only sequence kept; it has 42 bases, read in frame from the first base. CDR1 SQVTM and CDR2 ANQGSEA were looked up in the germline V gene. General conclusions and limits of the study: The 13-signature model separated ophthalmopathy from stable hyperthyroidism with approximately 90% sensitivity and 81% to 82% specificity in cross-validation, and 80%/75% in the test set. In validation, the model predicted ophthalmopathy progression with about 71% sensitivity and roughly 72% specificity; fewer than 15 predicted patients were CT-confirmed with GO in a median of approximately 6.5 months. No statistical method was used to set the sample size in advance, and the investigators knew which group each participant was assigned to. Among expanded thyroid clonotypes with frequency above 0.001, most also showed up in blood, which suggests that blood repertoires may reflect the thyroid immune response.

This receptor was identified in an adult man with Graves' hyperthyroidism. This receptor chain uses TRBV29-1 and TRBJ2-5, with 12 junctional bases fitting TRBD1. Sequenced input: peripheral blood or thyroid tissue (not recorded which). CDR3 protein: CSVEDGTGGEIQYF. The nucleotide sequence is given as TGCAGCGTTGAAGATGGGACAGGGGGCGAGATCCAGTACTTC.